This TCR beta chain derives from a study of T cells in Graves' hyperthyroidism and ophthalmopathy. Study-level points and caveats: Blood samples included most of the expanded thyroid clonotypes exceeding 0.001. Ophthalmopathy was told apart from stable hyperthyroidism by a 13 V-J model.

In its sample, this clonotype was seen many times. What it recognizes is unknown. TCR beta CDR3 regions were amplified from RNA. TCR CDR3 underwent first-round RT-PCR with the HTBI primer set. MiXCR, applied by TCRdb to the multiplex PCR reads, yields one record per CDR3 protein. The repertoire holds some 270,000 distinct CDR3 sequences, with approximately 15% as singletons. Exclusion followed for patients with uncontrolled infection, other autoimmune disease, pregnancy or lactation. Each diagnosis was grounded in clinical symptoms, serum thyroxine and TRAb, thyroid ultrasound, and orbital computed tomography. The TCR sequence derives from a woman between 40 and 50 years old with Graves' hyperthyroidism. Sequencing used blood.

The CDR3 DNA follows: TGTGCCAGCAGACCGGGACAGGGGTTCTTCGAGCAGTACTTC. It encodes CASRPGQGFFEQYF. The chain joins TRBV28 to TRBJ2-7, with 10 positions matching TRBD1. Germline V lookup: CDR1 MDHEN, CDR2 SYDVKM. The junction had 8 bases not matched to a gene; V was cut back by 6 bases and J by 6 bases. The CDR3 contains 14 residues.